This entry concerns a single TCR beta chain. Its antigen is not known. These data come from a study of beta chain features in type 1 diabetes. Study-wide results and caveats: For Type 1 diabetes patients, all four CD4+ subsets carried TCRB CDR3s that were moderately but significantly shorter. The VDJ junctions of type 1 diabetes patients carried fewer insertions and more deletions.

The entirety of the isolated RNA underwent reverse transcription, so expressed TCRB transcripts were sequenced. TCRdb's copy holds only in-frame clones and misses some; the assay was immunoSEQ multiplex PCR. The data contain some 290,000 clones, approximately 15% of them seen just once; the ten biggest clones take up 0.017%. The ends were cut back, 8 bases at V and 4 bases at J, with 15 bases in the middle. There are 13 residues in the CDR3. The germline V gene encodes CDR1 MDHEN and CDR2 SYDVKM. Material: naive CD4+ T cells from blood. The gene calls are TRBV28 and TRBJ2-7; possible D gene TRBD1, 6 bases. The TCR originated in a man younger than 45 with type 1 diabetes. In DNA, the CDR3 is TGTGCCAGCTACCACAGGGTCGGATACGAGCAGTACTTC. Translation gives CASYHRVGYEQYF.